This TCR beta chain was profiled in a study of early T cells in non-severe SARS-CoV-2 infection. Overall study: Alpha and beta chains were unpaired, from unsorted whole-blood bulk RNA.

The table lists this clonotype with a few counts. Individually, cDNA molecules had unique molecular identifiers attached to them. TCRdb passed the 5' RACE reads through MiXCR, listing each CDR3 protein once. The sample includes some 83,000 distinct CDR3 sequences, roughly 10% of them seen just once. The CDR3 is 16 residues long. Germline lookup yields CDR1 MNHEY and CDR2 SVGAGI. The V end lost 0 bases, the J end lost 1 base, and 7 bases lay between the germline ends. This receptor was obtained from an adult who was a healthcare worker with PCR-confirmed SARS-CoV-2 infection or an uninfected control (not recorded which). The rearrangement joins TRBV6-5 to TRBJ2-6; no reliable D call. The sequenced sample was whole blood, obtained at baseline. In nucleotides, the CDR3 is TGTGCCAGCAGTTACTCGTCTGGGTCTGGGGCCAACGTCCTGACTTTC. Translation: CASSYSSGSGANVLTF.